This T cell receptor (beta chain) was identified during a study of cytomegalovirus exposure and HLA in healthy donors (dated by TCRdb to the late 2010s). Regarding the research as a whole: In an earlier analysis of some 610 of the donors, roughly 300 Gb of sequence data and approximately 100 million unique TCR beta sequences from roughly 190 million T cells were reported. An early release covering roughly 640 HLA-typed donors comprised about 300 gigabases of sequencing data and tens of millions of unique TCR sequences. Of the roughly 400 genotyped donors, 81% fell in the genetic ancestry cluster associated with self-reported Caucasian donors. The aim of the study was to test whether cataloging public T cell receptors could identify signatures of past pathogen exposure. Using immunosequencing, the study profiled T cell repertoires from 500 to 800 subjects and related those repertoires to cytomegalovirus serostatus. Along with the approximately 650-subject first cohort, a separate validation cohort of over a hundred different subjects was used. To predict cytomegalovirus infection status, the study brought together high-throughput TCR immunosequencing, statistical association of individual TCRs with disease status, and machine learning. A later analysis re-examined previously published TCR beta repertoires from just over 650 donors and added high-resolution HLA genotyping to investigate patterns of TCR occurrence. The later analysis used no new phenotypic data to find candidate immune exposures, relying instead on TCR beta sequences and their occurrence across donors. An earlier analysis of 587 of the donors applied high-throughput TCR beta sequencing to assess whether each TCR beta V gene segment acted as functional or pseudogenic. Donor age, sex, ethnicity and CMV serostatus were collected together with the repertoire data. Genome-wide SNP genotypes for about 60% of the roughly 700 donors were used in a later genetic analysis, which treated that subset as a discovery cohort. Every repertoire in the discovery cohort had been generated on one and the same sequencing platform. HLA typing included class I and class II loci at four-digit resolution. Typing coverage varied by locus: roughly 629-630 donors for A, B, C, DRB1 and DQB1; roughly 510 for DQA1; about 570 for DPA1; 450 to 480 for DPB1. Roughly five DR-DQ haplotypes were treated as single units for association and clustering because of strong linkage in the cohort. Across around 400 genotyped donors of the cohort, an average of about 220,000 unique TCR beta nucleotide sequences per donor were sequenced, and 15% to 20% of those sequences were non-productive.

Library preparation was by the immunoSEQ multiplex PCR assay. The multiplex PCR relied on a mix of 60 forward primers for TCR Vbeta segments and 13 reverse primers for TCR Jbeta segments. The CDR3 region of rearranged TCR beta genes was amplified from genomic DNA with a multiplex PCR assay. Amplified TCR beta libraries were sequenced as 87-base-pair reads on the Illumina HiSeq System. The original methods were these. Across the 500 to 700 repertoires, a later analysis counted about 81 million unique TCR beta chains, 9 million to 14 million of which were shared by at least two donors. Raw reads were error-corrected and collapsed into unique sequences by a nearest-neighbor algorithm in which closely related sequences were merged to remove PCR and sequencing errors. V, D and J gene segments were assigned by aligning CDR3 sequences to IMGT reference sequences. For a sequence to be retained, a match of at least six nucleotides to both a V gene segment and a J gene segment was required. A rearrangement was called productive if the CDR3 had no stop codons and remained in frame with V and J, and every other rearrangement was called non-productive. CDR3 was defined according to IMGT convention as the region running from the second conserved V-encoded cysteine to the conserved J-encoded phenylalanine. In an earlier analysis of more than 550 of the donors, sequences lacking an unambiguous match to a single V gene segment were excluded. An earlier analysis of fewer than 750 of the donors classified V segments as functional when productive rearrangements were above 56.7% and as segregating when the standard deviation between donors was above 5%. A statistical classification framework was built to diagnose cytomegalovirus status from the catalog of TCR beta chain sequences. In a later analysis, V and J genes were assigned by comparing TCR nucleotide sequences against IMGT/GENE-DB human TR gene sequences. The TCRdist pipeline was used in a later analysis to assign CDR3 sequences and most-parsimonious VDJ recombination scenarios. In a later analysis, each TCR beta chain was defined by its CDR3 amino acid sequence together with its V-gene family, and reads without a unique V-gene family were excluded. A later analysis removed nearly 600 highly shared, low-generation-probability nucleotide sequences to deal with suspected cross-contamination and a sequencing artifact. In a later analysis, a clonal expansion index for each public chain was calculated from normalized within-repertoire ranks of inferred template counts. A later analysis computed generation probabilities with a VDJ recombination model fitted to out-of-frame rearrangements, and checked the results against IGoR. Hypergeometric tests were used in a later analysis to score TCR-TCR, TCR-HLA and TCR-CMV co-occurrence, with a repertoire-size bias correction applied to the TCR pairs. A later analysis estimated false discovery rates by permuting HLA or CMV assignments 20 times. A later analysis grouped co-occurring TCRs with DBSCAN, adding TCRdist sequence similarity when clustering within HLA-allele-positive subsets. For co-occurrence clustering, repertoires with fewer than 30,000 or more than 120,000 public chains were excluded, along with roughly 5 repertoires with anomalous nucleotide sharing. Held by TCRdb, this immuneACCESS table contains in-frame sequences only and omits some clones. Under half of the omission traces to an unresolved V gene where checked; the cause of the rest is unknown. V, J and clone size were drawn from that table, and D and trimming were deduced from the DNA. For this sample the table gives over 100,000 clones, of which around nine tenths were detected only once. The top ten constitute around 5.5% of the sample.

The CDR3 spans 15 residues, from the cysteine through the phenylalanine. Just the 45-base CDR3 DNA is kept, in frame starting at base 1. V and J are trimmed by 5 bases and 0 bases, and the gene matches miss 6 bases of the junction. Taken from the germline V gene, the CDR1 and CDR2 loops are MDHEN and SYDVKM. About this clone: What antigen it recognizes has not been identified. Per-base quality was not reported, and no clone a single base away is much larger than it.

The cohort consisted of 650 to 700 healthy bone marrow donors. At the time of sampling, every cohort member was nominally healthy, though immune exposures that went unrecorded were likely present. The donor was CMV seronegative and belonged to the group of 320 or so seronegative cohort members. Each donor provided a peripheral blood sample, and peripheral blood mononuclear cells were used for TCR beta sequencing. The Qiagen DNeasy Blood Extraction Kit was used to extract genomic DNA from the blood cell samples. General study outcomes and caveats: Specific HLA alleles were associated with 15,000 to 20,000 TCR beta sequences at a false discovery rate of 0.05 in a later analysis. According to a later analysis, parvovirus B19, influenza, CMV and Epstein-Barr virus appeared linked to several top co-occurrence clusters. Presence/absence analyses assumed roughly uniform sequencing depth across donors, an assumption that may not hold. The study listed around 160 TCR beta chains as associated with cytomegalovirus. It was suggested by the authors that the approach could potentially be generalized to other disease states and immunological phenotypes. A later genetic analysis reported fewer N-insertions in productive TCRs among donors in an Asian-associated ancestry cluster than the roughly 650-donor mean. The sequencing pipeline was judged likely to have produced a cluster of highly shared sequence variants as a technical artifact. Across donors, most TCR sequences were observed very rarely, whereas some public TCRs were present in many individuals. In a later analysis, most CMV-associated TCR beta chains were found to appear HLA-restricted, with HLA associations seemingly driven largely by CMV exposure. Because the 87-base-pair reads could not distinguish some IMGT-functional V segments, including TRBV6-2 and TRBV6-3, those segments were excluded. Correlated functional status among segregating V segments might be attributable to linkage disequilibrium, but an unknown experimental factor could not be ruled out. This cohort had only TCR beta chains sequenced, and the lack of alpha or paired-chain data limited which features could be detected. An earlier analysis of approximately 600 of the donors showed that most TCR beta V segments appeared in productive rearrangements either about 87% or about 30% of the time, which broadly matched IMGT annotations. The classifier was reported to diagnose cytomegalovirus status with high specificity and sensitivity in both the original cohort and the validation cohort. In a later analysis, the rate of TCR association differed among HLA loci, with DRB1 alleles having the most associated TCRs and HLA-C alleles having the fewest. HLA typing was unavailable for some donors at each locus, so association tests used only the typed subset. A further reported finding was that TCR beta sequences accurately predicted the HLA-A and HLA-B alleles for most subjects in the first cohort. Compared with equally common non-associated chains, HLA-associated TCR beta chains in a later analysis were more clonally expanded and had lower generation probabilities. Immune exposure information for the cohort was limited to CMV serostatus. In vitro tests confirmed that a few of the cytomegalovirus-associated TCR beta chains recognize cytomegalovirus antigens. Because counts were too low, seventeen rarely observed V segments, including chromosome 9 orphons, were excluded from the earlier analysis of 587 of the donors. Strong co-occurrence of HLA alleles, especially DR and DQ, made assigning TCR associations to individual alleles difficult. In a later genetic analysis, a missense DCLRE1C variant was associated with V-gene and J-gene trimming of TCR beta chains, and the association was replicated in an independent cohort.

The sequenced material came from PBMCs. The TCR sequence derives from a woman in her twenties or thirties in good health and CMV-seronegative. The chain was built from TRBV28 and TRBJ2-7, with 8 bases matching TRBD2. The CDR3 in this case is CASSAGGVSSYEQYF. The nucleotides are TGTGCCAGCAGTGCCGGGGGGGTTAGCTCCTACGAGCAGTACTTC.